This is a list of T cell receptor beta chains from one sample in a study of neoadjuvant anti-PD-1 for oral cavity cancer. Assay: immunoSEQ multiplex PCR; the TCRdb copy retains only in-frame clones and omits some. The sample consists of some 15,000 clones, 65% of them appearing once. This sample comprised PBMCs, obtained before nivolumab (anti-PD-1) treatment. These receptors came from a person between 40 and 85 years old with oral cavity squamous cell carcinoma. The CDR3 runs from the conserved cysteine through the conserved F or W. Each record gives: V gene, clone size, D gene, J gene, CDR3 DNA, CDR3 protein. A D gene is named only where the DNA matches it firmly. Size values are once, few and many counts, or a class for expanded clones, and some rows have none.

TRBV18	-	-	TRBJ2-2	TGTGCCAGCTCACCGTCATTCACCGGGGAGCTGTTTTTT	CASSPSFTGELFF
TRBV5-1	-	TRBD1	TRBJ1-1	TGCGCCAGCAGCTATCTACAGGGGGCGATGGGAGAAGCTTTCTTT	CASSYLQGAMGEAFF
TRBV30	-	TRBD1	TRBJ1-2	TGTGCCTGGAGTGTAAGTGGGACAGACGACTATGGCTACACCTTC	CAWSVSGTDDYGYTF
TRBV20-1	few	-	TRBJ2-7	TGCAGTGCTACGACAGGCTACGAGCAGTACTTC	CSATTGYEQYF
TRBV6-4	-	-	TRBJ1-5	TGTGCCAGCAGTGAGGGCGGGGAGGACCAGCCCCAGCATTTT	CASSEGGEDQPQHF
TRBV10-2	-	-	TRBJ2-2	TGCGCCAGCAGTGAGAGGTGGGGCAGCGGGAACACCGGGGAGCTGTTTTTT	CASSERWGSGNTGELFF
TRBV19	few	-	TRBJ1-1	TGTGCCAGTGATGAGGGTTCTTTGAACACTGAAGCTTTCTTT	CASDEGSLNTEAFF
TRBV5-1	-	-	TRBJ2-3	TGCGCCAGCAGCTTGTCAGATACGCAGTATTTT	CASSLSDTQYF
TRBV15	-	-	TRBJ2-3	TGTGCCACCAGCAGGGGGGAAGGCACAGATACGCAGTATTTT	CATSRGEGTDTQYF
TRBV28	-	-	TRBJ1-2	TGTGCCAGCTCGGGCGCAGGCCCATATGGCTACACCTTC	CASSGAGPYGYTF
TRBV6-1	-	-	TRBJ1-3	TGTGCCAGCAGTACAAGGACAGTAGGTAACACCATATATTTT	CASSTRTVGNTIYF
TRBV7-8	few	-	TRBJ2-7	TGTGCCAGCACCCCCTTGGGCGGGTTGGGCGAGCAGTACTTC	CASTPLGGLGEQYF
TRBV5-6	few	-	TRBJ1-1	TGTGCCAGCAGCTTACCGTCCACTGAAGCTTTCTTT	CASSLPSTEAFF
TRBV11-2	-	-	TRBJ1-1	TGTGCCAGCAGCTTAGCAGTAACGGGAAACACTGAAGCTTTCTTT	CASSLAVTGNTEAFF
TRBV6-1	few	-	TRBJ2-3	TGTGCCAGTAACTTTCTCGGGGATACGCAGTATTTT	CASNFLGDTQYF
TRBV19	-	TRBD1	TRBJ2-2	TGTGCCAGTACCGACAGGGGGCTATACACCGGGGAGCTGTTTTTT	CASTDRGLYTGELFF
TRBV6-4	-	-	TRBJ2-2	TGTGCCAGCAGTCAAGACGGGGAGCTGTTTTTT	CASSQDGELFF
TRBV5-1	-	TRBD2	TRBJ2-2	TGCGCCAGCAGCACCTCAAGCGGGACGACCACCGGGGAGCTGTTTTTT	CASSTSSGTTTGELFF
TRBV2	-	TRBD1	TRBJ1-2	TGTGCCAGCAGTGGGGGACAGCGTGTTAACTATGGCTACACCTTC	CASSGGQRVNYGYTF
TRBV2	-	-	TRBJ2-3	TGTGCCAGCAGTGAATTTGTAGGGACAGATACGCAGTATTTT	CASSEFVGTDTQYF
TRBV6-5	few	-	TRBJ1-2	TGTGCCAGCAGTTGGGGGGACTATGGCTACACCTTC	CASSWGDYGYTF
TRBV14	-	TRBD1	TRBJ2-7	TGTGCCAGCAGCCTTGGGACAGGGCCCCTCTACGAGCAGTACTTC	CASSLGTGPLYEQYF
TRBV15	-	TRBD1	TRBJ1-1	TGTGCCACCAGCAGGGAACAGGGGGCCAACACTGAAGCTTTCTTT	CATSREQGANTEAFF
TRBV30	-	-	TRBJ1-1	TGTGCCTGGGGACCAACACCGAACACTGAAGCTTTCTTT	CAWGPTPNTEAFF
TRBV11-2	-	TRBD2	TRBJ2-1	TGTGCCAGCAGCTTCGGACTAGCGGGAGGGCTTAGCTCCTACAATGAGCAGTTCTTC	CASSFGLAGGLSSYNEQFF
TRBV9	-	-	TRBJ2-1	TGTGCCAGCAGCGTAGCTTCCAGGCTCTCCCAGAGTGAGCAGTTCTTC	CASSVASRLSQSEQFF
TRBV15	-	-	TRBJ2-1	TGTGCCACCAGCAGAGGGGGATCCTACAATGAGCAGTTCTTC	CATSRGGSYNEQFF
TRBV10-1	-	TRBD1	TRBJ1-1	TGCGCCAGCAGTTTGGACAGGGATACTGAAGCTTTCTTT	CASSLDRDTEAFF
TRBV6-1	-	-	TRBJ1-1	TGTGCCAGCAGAGAGAGCACTGAAGCTTTCTTT	CASRESTEAFF
TRBV10-2	-	-	TRBJ1-1	TGCGCCAGCAGTGATAAAAGCAACACTGAAGCTTTCTTT	CASSDKSNTEAFF
TRBV27	-	TRBD1	TRBJ1-5	TGTGCCAGCAGTTTATCGGGGACAGGGGGCGCGGTCCGGCAGCCCCAGCATTTT	CASSLSGTGGAVRQPQHF
TRBV5-5	-	-	TRBJ1-5	TGTGCCAGCAGCTTGAGATCGGGCAATCAGCCCCAGCATTTT	CASSLRSGNQPQHF